These T cell receptor beta chains were read from a single sample in a study of blood T cell repertoires in COVID-19. Clones were sequenced by immunoSEQ multiplex PCR, and TCRdb holds only the in-frame ones, with some missing. In the table there are 90,000 to 120,000 clones, approximately 85% of which are singletons. The material sequenced was peripheral blood. The receptor source for this set is a woman in her sixties or seventies with acute or convalescent COVID-19. Both conserved end residues are part of each CDR3. The D gene is left open where the match is weak. The listing skips clone size in some rows; elsewhere it reads once, few, many or a size class.

clone_size,j_call,v_call,d_call,cdr3_nt,cdr3_aa
once,TRBJ1-2,TRBV6-5,TRBD1,TGTGCCAGCAGCCCCCTCCAGGGGGCGGGGGGCTACACCTTC,CASSPLQGAGGYTF
-,TRBJ2-3,TRBV7-2,TRBD1,TGTGCCAGCAGCTCTCGGACAGGGATGGGGCCAGATACGCAGTATTTT,CASSSRTGMGPDTQYF
-,TRBJ1-5,TRBV2,-,TGTGCCAGCAGTGAGGACAGCTATCAGCCCCAGCATTTT,CASSEDSYQPQHF
few,TRBJ1-2,TRBV19,TRBD1,TGTGCCAGTAGTATTGGGCTACAGGGGGCCGGCTATGGCTACACCTTC,CASSIGLQGAGYGYTF
-,TRBJ1-2,TRBV28,TRBD1,TGTGCCAGCAGTGGGTACCCCCGGACAGGCGCGAGTGGCTACACCTTC,CASSGYPRTGASGYTF
-,TRBJ2-1,TRBV12-3/TRBV12-4,-,TGTGCCAGCAGTAGCACCTCCTACAATGAGCAGTTCTTC,CASSSTSYNEQFF
-,TRBJ1-3,TRBV28,TRBD1,TGTGCCAGCAGTTTAGCAGGGGGCGCGGGTGGAAACACCATATATTTT,CASSLAGGAGGNTIYF
-,TRBJ2-5,TRBV6-5,TRBD1,TGTGCCAGCAGTTACTCCGGGACAGGGGTGCAAGAGACCCAGTACTTC,CASSYSGTGVQETQYF
-,TRBJ2-7,TRBV7-3,-,TGTGCCAGCAGCTTAACGCCTGACAGGACTTACGAGCAGTACTTC,CASSLTPDRTYEQYF
-,TRBJ2-3,TRBV19,-,TGTGCCAGTACCCCTCGGGGACTTCTCCCCTCTAAGCCAGATACGCAGTATTTT,CASTPRGLLPSKPDTQYF
-,TRBJ2-1,TRBV6-1,TRBD2,TGTGCCAGCAGTGAGGGACTAGCGGCTTTCTACAATGAGCAGTTCTTC,CASSEGLAAFYNEQFF
-,TRBJ1-2,TRBV12-3/TRBV12-4,-,TGTGCCAGCAGTACCACAGGGTACGGCTACACCTTC,CASSTTGYGYTF
-,TRBJ2-3,TRBV11-1,TRBD2,TGTGCCAGCAGCTTCCGGGAGGACACAGATACGCAGTATTTT,CASSFREDTDTQYF
once,TRBJ1-3,TRBV5-1,-,TGCGCCAGCAGCTCAACCCCTCCGGACATATCTGGAAACACCATATATTTT,CASSSTPPDISGNTIYF
once,TRBJ2-3,TRBV3-1/TRBV3-2,-,TGTGCCAGCAGCCATCCAGGAGATACGCAGTATTTT,CASSHPGDTQYF
-,TRBJ1-1,TRBV6-5,-,TGTGCCAGTAGCGGGGGCGCGGGAGGGTCGACTGAAGCTTTCTTT,CASSGGAGGSTEAFF
-,TRBJ1-3,TRBV6-5,TRBD1,TGTGCCAGCAGTTCGACAGGGGCTGGAAACACCATATATTTT,CASSSTGAGNTIYF
-,TRBJ2-3,TRBV6-6,TRBD2,TGTGCCAGCAGGAGGACTAGCGGGAGAGGAGATACGCAGTATTTT,CASRRTSGRGDTQYF
-,TRBJ2-1,TRBV7-8,TRBD2,TGTGCCAGCAGCCTTCGGACTAGACTCCTTCACAATGAGCAGTTCTTC,CASSLRTRLLHNEQFF
-,TRBJ2-1,TRBV10-3,TRBD2,TGTGCCATCACTTCGACTAGCGGGAGACCGGGGTCCTACAATGAGCAGTTCTTC,CAITSTSGRPGSYNEQFF
-,TRBJ1-1,TRBV18,-,TGTGCCAGCTCAGGAACCGGGAGAGAAGCTTTCTTT,CASSGTGREAFF
-,TRBJ2-1,TRBV3-1/TRBV3-2,TRBD2,TGTGCCAGCAGTCTTACTAGCGGGAGTTACAATGAGCAGTTCTTC,CASSLTSGSYNEQFF
-,TRBJ2-5,TRBV28,TRBD2,TGTGCCAGCAGGAGCGGGGGCTTGGGGGAGACCCAGTACTTC,CASRSGGLGETQYF
-,TRBJ2-3,TRBV28,-,TGTGCCAGCAGTTTATCCGGGATGAGTAGCACAGATACGCAGTATTTT,CASSLSGMSSTDTQYF
-,TRBJ1-1,TRBV18,-,TGTGCCAGCTCCCCCTCTCGAGGTCCTGAAGCTTTCTTT,CASSPSRGPEAFF
-,TRBJ1-1,TRBV4-1,-,TGCGCCAGCAGCCAAGAAATCCGAGGAACTGAAGCTTTCTTT,CASSQEIRGTEAFF
-,TRBJ1-2,TRBV19,TRBD1,TGTGCCAGTAGCCCTCTTCGACAGGGGCACTATGGCTACACCTTC,CASSPLRQGHYGYTF
-,TRBJ1-5,TRBV28,-,TGTGCCAGCAGTCCGGACAGTGGGTATAGCAATCAGCCCCAGCATTTT,CASSPDSGYSNQPQHF
-,TRBJ2-1,TRBV24-1,TRBD2,TGTGCCACCAGTGATTTTAGACTAGCGGGTGAGCAGTTCTTC,CATSDFRLAGEQFF
-,TRBJ2-2,TRBV5-4,-,TGTGCCAGCAGCTTGGGAGACAGTCGAACCGGGGAGCTGTTTTTT,CASSLGDSRTGELFF
-,TRBJ2-1,TRBV27,-,TGTGCCAGCAGTTTCTCCTACAGGAATGAGCAGTTCTTC,CASSFSYRNEQFF
-,TRBJ1-1,TRBV28,-,TGTGCCAGCAGTGGGCCAGGAGGGAACACTGAAGCTTTCTTT,CASSGPGGNTEAFF
-,TRBJ2-5,TRBV7-9,TRBD1,TGTGCCAGCAGCTTAGGGGACAGTAAACAAGAGACCCAGTACTTC,CASSLGDSKQETQYF
-,TRBJ2-3,TRBV28,-,TGTGCCAGCACCCAACGTGGCCTAGGCCTGCATACGCAGTATTTT,CASTQRGLGLHTQYF
-,TRBJ1-1,TRBV6-5,TRBD1,TGTGCCAGCAGTTACTCGTGGGACAGGGAAGCTTTCTTT,CASSYSWDREAFF
-,TRBJ1-2,TRBV10-3,TRBD1,TGTGCCATCGCCGGGACAGGGAGCCCCAAGTATGGCTACACCTTC,CAIAGTGSPKYGYTF
once,TRBJ2-3,TRBV9,TRBD2,TGTGCCAGCAGCGTAGGCGGGCGGGGGGGGAAGCCTCTCACAGATACGCAGTATTTT,CASSVGGRGGKPLTDTQYF
-,TRBJ2-4,TRBV28,TRBD2,TGTGCCAGCAGTTTCCTAGCGGGTGGCAAAAACATTCAGTACTTC,CASSFLAGGKNIQYF
-,TRBJ1-5,TRBV19,TRBD1,TGTGCCAGTAGTCTCCGGGACAGGGGTAGTCAGCCCCAGCATTTT,CASSLRDRGSQPQHF
-,TRBJ1-4,TRBV10-1,-,TGCGCCAGGTTACGGACGGACTCGGCCACAGTGGGGAAGGTCCGGGAGGGTGAAAAACTGTTTTTT,CARLRTDSATVGKVREGEKLFF
-,TRBJ2-1,TRBV19,-,TGTGCCAGTAGCCTCTCTAGTGCCCTTTACAATGAGCAGTTCTTC,CASSLSSALYNEQFF
-,TRBJ2-1,TRBV3-1/TRBV3-2,TRBD2,TGTGCCAGCAGCCCCTATAGCGGGAATGAGCAGTTCTTC,CASSPYSGNEQFF
once,TRBJ1-6,TRBV7-9,TRBD1,TGTGCCAGCAGCCAAGGACAGGGGAGTTCACCCCTCCACTTT,CASSQGQGSSPLHF
-,TRBJ1-1,TRBV30,-,TGTGCCTGGAGTCCGATGCCCAGGGGACTGAACACTGAAGCTTTCTTT,CAWSPMPRGLNTEAFF
-,TRBJ2-1,TRBV19,TRBD2,TGTGCCAGTCTACCAATAGCGGGAGGGTACAATGAGCAGTTCTTC,CASLPIAGGYNEQFF
-,TRBJ1-4,TRBV6-1,TRBD1,TGTGCCAGCAGTGGGACTAGACAGGGGTTTAATGAAAAACTGTTTTTT,CASSGTRQGFNEKLFF
-,TRBJ2-7,TRBV4-1,TRBD2,TGCGCCAGCAGCGTAGCCCCTGGGGGGGCCTACGAGCAGTACTTC,CASSVAPGGAYEQYF
-,TRBJ2-7,TRBV18,-,TGTGCCAGCTCACCCCGGGACTACGAGCAGTACTTC,CASSPRDYEQYF
-,TRBJ1-5,TRBV18,TRBD1,TGTGCCAGCTCACCTGGAGGGGGCGGCAATCAGCCCCAGCATTTT,CASSPGGGGNQPQHF
-,TRBJ2-1,TRBV19,TRBD2,TGTGCCAGTAGTGGGCCGGGACTAGTCGGGCAGTTCTTC,CASSGPGLVGQFF
-,TRBJ2-1,TRBV30,TRBD1,TGTGCCTGGAACGCCGGACAGGGGGCCCCGAGGGATGAGCAGTTCTTC,CAWNAGQGAPRDEQFF